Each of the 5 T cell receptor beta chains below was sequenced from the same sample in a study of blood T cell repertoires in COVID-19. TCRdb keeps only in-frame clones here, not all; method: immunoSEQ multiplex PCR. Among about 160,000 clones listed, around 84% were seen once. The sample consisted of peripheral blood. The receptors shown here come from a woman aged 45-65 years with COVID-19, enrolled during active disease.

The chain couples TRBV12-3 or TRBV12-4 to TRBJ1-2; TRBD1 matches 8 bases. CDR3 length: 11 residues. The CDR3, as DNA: TGTGCATCAGGGGGCGCAGATGGCTACACCTTC. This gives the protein CASGGADGYTF.

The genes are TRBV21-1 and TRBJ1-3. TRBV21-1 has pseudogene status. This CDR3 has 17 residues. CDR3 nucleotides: TGTGCCAGCAGCAAAGGCCGGTCGCCACGGGAGGGAAACACCATATATTTT. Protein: CASSKGRSPREGNTIYF.

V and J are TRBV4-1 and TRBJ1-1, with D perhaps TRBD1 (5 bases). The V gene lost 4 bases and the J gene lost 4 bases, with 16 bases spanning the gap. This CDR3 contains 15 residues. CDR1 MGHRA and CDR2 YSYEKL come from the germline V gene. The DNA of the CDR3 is TGCGCCAGCAGCCCCCTCCGGGGGTGGGTCACTGAAGCTTTCTTT. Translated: CASSPLRGWVTEAFF.

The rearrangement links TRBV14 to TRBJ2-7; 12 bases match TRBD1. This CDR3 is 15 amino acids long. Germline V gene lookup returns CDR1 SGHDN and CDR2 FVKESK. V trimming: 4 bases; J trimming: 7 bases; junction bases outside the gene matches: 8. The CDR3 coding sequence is TGTGCCAGCAGCCTCCGGGACAGGGGGCGGTGGGAGCAGTACTTC. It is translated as CASSLRDRGRWEQYF.

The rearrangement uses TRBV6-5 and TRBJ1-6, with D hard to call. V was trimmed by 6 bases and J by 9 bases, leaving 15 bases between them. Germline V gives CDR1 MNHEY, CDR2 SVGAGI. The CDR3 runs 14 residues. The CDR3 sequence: CASSPGIAVSPLHF. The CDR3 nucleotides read TGTGCCAGCAGCCCCGGGATTGCAGTTTCACCCCTCCACTTT.